This T cell receptor (beta chain) was observed in a study of control samples from healthy donors and cancer patients. Germline CDR1 is SGHDT and CDR2 is YYEEEE. The V end lost 4 bases, the J end lost 0 bases, and 2 bases lay between the germline ends. CDR3 length equals 12 residues. The method was immunoSEQ multiplex PCR; TCRdb's version includes in-frame clones alone and lacks a portion of them. The sample includes 100,000 to 150,000 clones, over 85% of them seen just once. The chain is built from TRBV5-6 and TRBJ2-1; D gene unclear. This TCR derives from a man in his forties or fifties with head and neck cancer. What was sequenced was PBMCs. CDR3 nucleotide sequence: TGTGCCAGCAGCATCTCCTACAATGAGCAGTTCTTC. Translation: CASSISYNEQFF. The whole variable domain, remainder taken from reference TRBV5-6 and TRBJ2-1, is DAGVTQSPTHLIKTRGQQVTLRCSPKSGHDTVSWYQQALGQGPQFIFQYYEEEERQRGNFPDRFSGHQFPNYSSELNVNALLLGDSALYLCASSISYNEQFFGPGTRLTVL.